These 32 T cell receptor beta chains were all obtained from the same sample, sequenced in a study of cytomegalovirus exposure and HLA in healthy donors. Researchers ran the PCR with 60 Vbeta and 13 Jbeta primers. Assay: immunoSEQ multiplex PCR; the TCRdb copy retains only in-frame clones and omits some. The data hold roughly 200,000 clones, with around 85% observed a single time. The sequenced sample consisted of PBMCs. Every receptor here comes from a woman between 50 and 59 years old in good health and CMV-seronegative.

This sequence joins TRBV6-5 and TRBJ1-4; 10 bases align to TRBD1. The CDR3 loop spans 15 amino acids. V lost 5 bases, J lost 5 bases, and 5 bases stayed unmatched. The germline V gene encodes CDR1 MNHEY and CDR2 SVGAGI. CDR3 protein: CASSDWTGGNEKLFF. The CDR3 DNA is TGTGCCAGCAGTGACTGGACAGGGGGAAATGAAAAACTGTTTTTT.

CDR3 nucleotides: TGCGCCAGCAGCTTGGCCACAGCGGGAGGTTCTAGCGAGCAGTACTTC. Its protein product is CASSLATAGGSSEQYF. The chain is built from TRBV5-1 and TRBJ2-7, with TRBD2 identical over 9 bases. The CDR3 length is 16 residues. Germline CDR1 and CDR2: SGHRS and YFSETQ. J lost 6 bases, V lost 0 bases, and 10 bases had no gene match.

The chain links TRBV6-5 to TRBJ2-3, with 9 bases fitting TRBD2. Germline CDR1 and CDR2: MNHEY and SVGAGI. V dropped 6 bases and J dropped 2; count of bases not matched to a gene: 3. The CDR3 consists of 14 residues. CDR3 in DNA: TGTGCCAGCAGGGGGACTAGCACCACAGATACGCAGTATTTT. Its protein product is CASRGTSTTDTQYF.

This chain joins TRBV7-9 and TRBJ2-6, with D possibly matching TRBD2 (6 bases). V shed 10 bases and J shed 1 base, with 14 bases lying between them. The CDR3 is made up of 15 amino acids. The germline CDR1 and CDR2 sequences are SEHNR and FQNEAQ (reference sequence). CDR3 DNA sequence: TGTGCCACGTCCGGGGCGGGGTCTGGGGCCAACGTCCTGACTTTC. Protein product: CATSGAGSGANVLTF.

This clone was counted once. This chain joins TRBV4-3 and TRBJ2-7; 8 nucleotides agree with TRBD2. This CDR3 is 15 amino acids long. V shed 0 bases, J shed 3 bases, and the junction held 4 bases outside the gene matches. Germline assignment: CDR1 LGHNA and CDR2 YSLEER. This chain's CDR3 is CASSQDRGGVYEQYF. DNA of the CDR3: TGCGCCAGCAGCCAAGACCGGGGGGGCGTCTACGAGCAGTACTTC.

Concerning this clone itself: Other DNA sequences in this sample translate to the same CDR3. The V call is TRBV5-1, the J call TRBJ1-1, with 7 positions matching TRBD1. Looked up from germline, CDR1 is SGHRS and CDR2 is YFSETQ. The CDR3 is made up of 14 amino acids. J was trimmed by 2 bases and V by 4 bases; bases with no gene match: 5. CDR3: CASSHGTANTEAFF. For the CDR3, the DNA is TGCGCCAGCAGCCACGGGACAGCTAACACTGAAGCTTTCTTT.

This chain uses TRBV18 with TRBJ2-1; D is possibly TRBD2 (6 bases). Trimming took 3 bases from V and 4 from J, leaving 25 bases between them. There are 19 residues in the CDR3. Germline CDR1 and CDR2: KGHSH and LQKENI. For the CDR3, the DNA is TGTGCCAGCTCACCCCAGGGAGCGGGCCAGCGGATGGGGTACAATGAGCAGTTCTTC. Amino acid sequence: CASSPQGAGQRMGYNEQFF.

The genes are TRBV30 and TRBJ1-5, with 7 positions matching TRBD1. The CDR3 has 13 amino acids. The junction had 3 bases not matched to a gene; V was cut back by 2 bases and J by 5 bases. Germline CDR1 is GTSNPN and CDR2 is SVGIG (reference sequence). CDR3: CAWSIGGDQPQHF. DNA of the CDR3: TGTGCCTGGAGTATAGGGGGCGATCAGCCCCAGCATTTT.

The chain links TRBV19 to TRBJ2-6; 8 positions match TRBD1. Germline CDR1 reads LNHDA; CDR2 reads SQIVND (reference sequence). V lost 7 bases to trimming and J lost 0 bases; unmatched junction nucleotides: 8. The CDR3 totals 17 residues. The chain's CDR3 is CASKDRALSSGANVLTF. Here the CDR3 DNA reads TGTGCCAGTAAGGACAGGGCTCTCAGCTCTGGGGCCAACGTCCTGACTTTC.

V usage is TRBV7-8 and J usage is TRBJ1-5, with 10 bases matching TRBD1. Trimming at V came to 2 bases and at J to 1 base, leaving 11 bases not matched to a gene. The CDR3 length is 19 residues. Germline CDR1 and CDR2: SGHVS and FQNEAQ. The CDR3 DNA reads as TGTGCCAGCAGCTTAAAGCCGGCGACAGGGGGCATGAGCAATCAGCCCCAGCATTTT. This gives the protein CASSLKPATGGMSNQPQHF.

The V and J genes are TRBV28 and TRBJ1-5, with a tentative D call TRBD1 (5 bases). The CDR3 runs to 14 residues. Trimming took off 6 bases at V and 6 bases at J, with 15 bases between the two ends. The germline V gene has CDR1 MDHEN and CDR2 SYDVKM. Written as DNA, the CDR3 is TGTGCCAGCAGACCGCAGGGACTCAGTCAGCCCCAGCATTTT. Translated, it gives CASRPQGLSQPQHF.

This rearrangement joins TRBV6-1 to TRBJ1-2, with D tentatively TRBD1 (6 bases). Per the germline V gene, CDR1 is MNHNS and CDR2 is SASEGT. The CDR3 extends over 15 amino acids. V was clipped by 7 bases and J by 1 base, with 16 bases between them. DNA for the CDR3: TGTGCCAGCACCTATATGGGAGGGGGTAACTATGGCTACACCTTC. Translating it yields CASTYMGGGNYGYTF.

The chain has TRBV7-9 and TRBJ1-2; TRBD1 might be the D (5 bases). Germline V lookup: CDR1 SEHNR, CDR2 FQNEAQ (reference sequence). The CDR3 covers 15 residues. V lost 1 base to trimming and J lost 8 bases, with 17 bases between them. This chain's CDR3 is CASSLGGGGLGGYTF. The CDR3 DNA sequence: TGTGCCAGCAGCTTAGGGGGCGGGGGTCTTGGCGGCTACACCTTC.

The chain uses TRBV27 and TRBJ2-7, with 11 bases matching TRBD2. Per the germline V gene, CDR1 is MNHEY and CDR2 is SMNVEV (reference sequence). The CDR3 is made up of 15 amino acids. Trimming at V came to 5 bases and at J to 3 bases, leaving 6 bases not matched to a gene. In DNA, the CDR3 is TGTGCCAGCAGTACCAGACTAGCGGGGCTCTACGAGCAGTACTTC. The encoded protein is CASSTRLAGLYEQYF.

The chain has TRBV4-1 and TRBJ1-1; no clear D. Trimming cost V 1 base and J 3 bases, with 9 bases left between them. Looked up from germline, CDR1 is MGHRA and CDR2 is YSYEKL. The CDR3 runs to 14 residues. The CDR3 bases are TGCGCCAGCAGCCAAGGCGGGAGGTACACTGAAGCTTTCTTT. Its translation: CASSQGGRYTEAFF.

This clone occurred once. The chain uses TRBV28 and TRBJ1-2; D unresolved. Germline loops: CDR1 MDHEN, CDR2 SYDVKM. V gave up 5 bases and J gave up 4 bases, with 14 bases separating them. The CDR3 spans 14 residues. The CDR3 DNA reads TGTGCCAGCAGTGTCCCCCCGGCGGGCTATGGCTACACCTTC. Translating gives CASSVPPAGYGYTF.

The V gene is TRBV25-1, the J gene TRBJ2-1, with D maybe TRBD1 (6 bases). Germline CDR1 and CDR2: MGHDK and SYGVNS. This CDR3 is built from 16 residues. Trimming shortened V by 8 bases and J by 1 base, and 18 bases separated the two germline ends. DNA of the CDR3: TGTGCCAGCTCCCCAGGGGCTAGCTGGTCCTACAATGAGCAGTTCTTC. Amino acid sequence: CASSPGASWSYNEQFF.

The rearrangement uses TRBV7-2 and TRBJ1-2; D is perhaps TRBD1 (6 bases). V was clipped by 5 bases and J by 8 bases, with 21 bases between them. Germline assignment: CDR1 SGHTA and CDR2 FQGNSA. This CDR3 region has 15 residues. As DNA, the CDR3 is TGTGCCAGCAGCCCCGGGACACCTCGTGGGGACGGCTACACCTTC. This translates into CASSPGTPRGDGYTF. Complete variable domain (other parts from reference TRBV7-2 and TRBJ1-2): GAGVSQSPSNKVTEKGKDVELRCDPISGHTALYWYRQSLGQGLEFLIYFQGNSAPDKSGLPSDRFSAERTGGSVSTLTIQRTQQEDSAVYLCASSPGTPRGDGYTFGSGTRLTVV.

The chain uses TRBV27 and TRBJ1-5, with TRBD1 matching 8 bases. CDR1 is MNHEY, CDR2 SMNVEV, per germline (reference sequence). This CDR3 spans 14 amino acids. V dropped 2 bases and J dropped 5; count of bases not matched to a gene: 2. CDR3: CASSLGQGYQPQHF. In nucleotides, the CDR3 is TGTGCCAGCAGTTTAGGACAGGGATATCAGCCCCAGCATTTT.

The chain couples TRBV30 to TRBJ1-2; 7 bases line up with TRBD1. Trimming took 3 bases from V and 7 from J; bases not matched to a gene: 8. The CDR3 totals 13 residues. Germline V gene data show CDR1 as GTSNPN and CDR2 as SVGIG (reference sequence). CDR3 coding DNA: TGTGCCTGGAGCATCCTCGACAGGGCTGGCTACACCTTC. This gives the protein CAWSILDRAGYTF.

This clone was seen a handful of times. This chain connects TRBV18 to TRBJ1-5; D gene unclear. Between the trimmed V and J ends, which lost 3 bases and 2 bases, there was a span of 11 bases. Germline CDR1 and CDR2: KGHSH and LQKENI. CDR3 length: 15 residues. The CDR3 loop is CASSPGGRGNQPQHF. The CDR3 DNA follows: TGTGCCAGCTCACCGGGAGGGCGAGGCAATCAGCCCCAGCATTTT.

The chain couples TRBV29-1 to TRBJ1-2, with D unclear. V dropped 2 bases and J dropped 4 bases, with 17 bases sitting between them. Germline values: CDR1 SQVTM, CDR2 ANQGSEA. The CDR3 is 15 amino acids. The CDR3 sequence is CSVERLRAVSYGYTF. In DNA, the CDR3 is TGCAGCGTTGAACGTTTGCGGGCAGTATCCTATGGCTACACCTTC. Using reference TRBV29-1 and TRBJ1-2 for the parts outside the CDR3, the full variable domain is SAVISQKPSRDICQRGTSLTIQCQVDSQVTMMFWYRQQPGQSLTLIATANQGSEATYESGFVIDKFPISRPNLTFSTLTVSNMSPEDSSIYLCSVERLRAVSYGYTFGSGTRLTVV.

The V call is TRBV4-1, the J call TRBJ2-7; D is perhaps TRBD2 (6 bases). V was pared by 1 base and J by 2 bases, with 12 bases between. Germline V CDR1 and CDR2: MGHRA, YSYEKL. This CDR3 comprises 15 residues. CDR3: CASSQGAGETYEQYF. The DNA of the CDR3 is TGCGCCAGCAGCCAAGGAGCGGGTGAAACCTACGAGCAGTACTTC.

The chain employs TRBV19 and TRBJ2-5; D is unclear. This CDR3 spans 14 amino acids. V lost 1 base and J 5 bases, leaving 11 bases between the germline ends. The germline V gene has CDR1 LNHDA and CDR2 SQIVND (reference sequence). DNA for the CDR3: TGTGCCAGTAGTATAGGAGAGTCCTGGGAGACCCAGTACTTC. Amino acids: CASSIGESWETQYF.

V usage is TRBV29-1 and J usage is TRBJ2-3, with unresolved D. The germline V gene encodes CDR1 SQVTM and CDR2 ANQGSEA. The CDR3 has 12 amino acids. The ends were cut back, 1 base at V and 2 bases at J, with 4 bases in the middle. The CDR3 region is CSVEAFTDTQYF. The CDR3 DNA reads TGCAGCGTTGAAGCCTTCACAGATACGCAGTATTTT.

In its sample, this clone was seen a few times. This chain uses TRBV29-1 with TRBJ2-2, with TRBD2 matching over 10 bases. CDR3 length: 17 residues. Germline lookup yields CDR1 SQVTM and CDR2 ANQGSEA. V shed 1 base and J 5 bases; nucleotides not matched to a gene: 10. In DNA, the CDR3 is TGCAGCGTTGAAGGTGGGCTAGCGGGAGTCGGAACCGGGGAGCTGTTTTTT. Protein sequence: CSVEGGLAGVGTGELFF.

The chain recombines TRBV4-1 with TRBJ1-5; 7 positions agree with TRBD1. CDR3 size: 13 residues. V lost 6 bases to trimming and J lost 4 bases; unmatched junction nucleotides: 3. Germline CDR1 and CDR2: MGHRA and YSYEKL. CDR3 nucleotides: TGCGCCAGCAGTACAGGGGTGAATCAGCCCCAGCATTTT. It encodes CASSTGVNQPQHF.

In nucleotides, the CDR3 is TGCGCCAGCAGCGACCCTAGCCGGGGTAGTTCGGGCGGCTACACCTTC. This translates into CASSDPSRGSSGGYTF. The chain uses TRBV5-1 and TRBJ1-2; unclear D gene. V was pared by 4 bases and J by 8 bases, with 24 bases between. This CDR3 is built from 16 residues. Per the germline V gene, CDR1 is SGHRS and CDR2 is YFSETQ. Looking up the rest from reference TRBV5-1 and TRBJ1-2 gives the full variable domain: KAGVTQTPRYLIKTRGQQVTLSCSPISGHRSVSWYQQTPGQGLQFLFEYFSETQRNKGNFPGRFSGRQFSNSRSEMNVSTLELGDSALYLCASSDPSRGSSGGYTFGSGTRLTVV.

The chain uses TRBV4-1 and TRBJ1-2, with TRBD1 identical over 8 bases. The trim removed 5 bases at V and 5 bases at J, leaving 22 bases unmatched. CDR3 length: 19 residues. Looked up from germline, CDR1 is MGHRA and CDR2 is YSYEKL. The CDR3 region has the DNA TGCGCCAGCAGCGTAGGGGATCAGGGGGCGACCCTGTGGTCTTATGGCTACACCTTC. It codes for CASSVGDQGATLWSYGYTF.

The chain couples TRBV27 to TRBJ1-1, with a weak D call TRBD1 (6 bases). There are 13 residues in the CDR3. The germline gives CDR1 MNHEY, CDR2 SMNVEV (reference sequence). V lost 6 bases, J lost 4 bases, and 12 bases lay in between. This CDR3 is CASRRSRGTEAFF. Written as DNA, the CDR3 is TGTGCCAGCAGGAGAAGCAGGGGCACTGAAGCTTTCTTT.

The V gene is TRBV28, the J gene TRBJ1-2; D unclear. Germline V CDR1 and CDR2: MDHEN, SYDVKM. CDR3 length equals 13 residues. V was trimmed by 3 bases and J by 8 bases, leaving 13 bases between them. In DNA, the CDR3 is TGTGCCAGCAGTTTGCAACCTGGCACCGGCTACACCTTC. This codes for CASSLQPGTGYTF.

The chain recombines TRBV27 with TRBJ1-1; TRBD1 matches at 7 bases. V lost 8 bases to trimming and J lost 2 bases; unmatched junction nucleotides: 8. Germline V gene lookup returns CDR1 MNHEY and CDR2 SMNVEV (reference sequence). The CDR3 contains 14 residues. The CDR3 sequence: CASCRQGPNTEAFF. The DNA for the CDR3 is TGTGCCAGCTGCCGACAGGGCCCCAACACTGAAGCTTTCTTT.